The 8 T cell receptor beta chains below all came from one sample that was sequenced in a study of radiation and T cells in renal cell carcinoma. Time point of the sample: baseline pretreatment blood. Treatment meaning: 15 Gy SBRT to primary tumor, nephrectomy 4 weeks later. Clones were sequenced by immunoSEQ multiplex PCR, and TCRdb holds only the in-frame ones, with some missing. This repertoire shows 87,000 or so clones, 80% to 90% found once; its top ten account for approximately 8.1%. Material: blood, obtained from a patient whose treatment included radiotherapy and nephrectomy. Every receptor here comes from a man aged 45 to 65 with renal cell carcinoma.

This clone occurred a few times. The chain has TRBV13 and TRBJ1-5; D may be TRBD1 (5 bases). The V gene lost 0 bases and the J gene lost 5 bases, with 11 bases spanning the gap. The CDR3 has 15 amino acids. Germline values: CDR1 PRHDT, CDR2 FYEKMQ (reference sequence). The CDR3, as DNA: TGTGCCAGCAGCTTAGGTAGGGCAGGGCATCAGCCCCAGCATTTT. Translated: CASSLGRAGHQPQHF.

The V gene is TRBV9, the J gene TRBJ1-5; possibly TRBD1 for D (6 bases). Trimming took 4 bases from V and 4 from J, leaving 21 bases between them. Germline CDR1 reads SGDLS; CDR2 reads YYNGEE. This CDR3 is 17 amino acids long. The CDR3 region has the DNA TGTGCCAGCAGCCCCGGGTCAGGGGAGAGGCCAAATCAGCCCCAGCATTTT. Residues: CASSPGSGERPNQPQHF.

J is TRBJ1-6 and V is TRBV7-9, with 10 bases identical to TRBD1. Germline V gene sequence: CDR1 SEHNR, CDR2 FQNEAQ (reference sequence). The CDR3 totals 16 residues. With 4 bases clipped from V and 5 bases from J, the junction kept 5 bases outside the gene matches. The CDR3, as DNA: TGTGCCAGCAGCTCCTCGACAGGGGGCAATAATTCACCCCTCCACTTT. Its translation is CASSSSTGGNNSPLHF.

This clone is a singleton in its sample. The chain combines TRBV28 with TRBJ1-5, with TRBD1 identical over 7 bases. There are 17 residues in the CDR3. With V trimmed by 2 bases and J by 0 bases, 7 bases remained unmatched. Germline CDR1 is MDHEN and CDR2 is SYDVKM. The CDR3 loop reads CASSLNPGGGSNQPQHF. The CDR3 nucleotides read TGTGCCAGCAGTTTAAACCCAGGGGGAGGTAGCAATCAGCCCCAGCATTTT.

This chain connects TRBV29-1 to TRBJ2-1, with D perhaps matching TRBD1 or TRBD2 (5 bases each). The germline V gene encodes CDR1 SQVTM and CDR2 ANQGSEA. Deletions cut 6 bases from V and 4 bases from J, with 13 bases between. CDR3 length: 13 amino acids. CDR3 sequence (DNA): TGCAGCGTGGGGACGGTGGGGTACAATGAGCAGTTCTTC. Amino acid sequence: CSVGTVGYNEQFF.

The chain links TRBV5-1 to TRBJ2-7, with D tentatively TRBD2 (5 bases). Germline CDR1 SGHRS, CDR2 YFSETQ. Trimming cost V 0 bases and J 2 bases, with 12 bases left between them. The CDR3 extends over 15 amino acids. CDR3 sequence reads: CASSLAAGRPYEQYF. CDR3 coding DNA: TGCGCCAGCAGCTTGGCGGCGGGTCGCCCCTACGAGCAGTACTTC.

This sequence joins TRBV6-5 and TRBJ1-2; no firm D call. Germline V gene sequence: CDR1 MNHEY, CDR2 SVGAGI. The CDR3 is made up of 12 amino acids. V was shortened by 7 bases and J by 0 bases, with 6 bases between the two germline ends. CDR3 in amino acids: CASKTANYGYTF. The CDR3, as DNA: TGTGCCAGCAAAACCGCTAACTATGGCTACACCTTC.

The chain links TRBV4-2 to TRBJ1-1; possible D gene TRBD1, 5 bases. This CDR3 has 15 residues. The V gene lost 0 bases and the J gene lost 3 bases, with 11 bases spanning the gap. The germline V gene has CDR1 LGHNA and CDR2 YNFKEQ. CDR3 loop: CASSQEGRRDTEAFF. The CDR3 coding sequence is TGTGCCAGCAGCCAAGAGGGACGGAGGGACACTGAAGCTTTCTTT.